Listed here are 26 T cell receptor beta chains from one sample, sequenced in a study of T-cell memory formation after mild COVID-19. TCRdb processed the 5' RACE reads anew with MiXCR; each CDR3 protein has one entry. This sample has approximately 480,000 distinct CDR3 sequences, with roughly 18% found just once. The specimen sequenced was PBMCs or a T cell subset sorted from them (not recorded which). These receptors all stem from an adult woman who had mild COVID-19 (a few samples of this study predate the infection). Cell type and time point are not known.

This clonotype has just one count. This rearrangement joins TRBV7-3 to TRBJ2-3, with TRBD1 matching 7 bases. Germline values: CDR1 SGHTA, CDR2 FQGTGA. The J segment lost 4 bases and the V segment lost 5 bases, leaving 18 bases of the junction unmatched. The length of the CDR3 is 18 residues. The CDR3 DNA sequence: TGTGCCAGCAGCCCCCGGCGGACAGGCCGCCAGCACTCAGATACGCAGTATTTT. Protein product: CASSPRRTGRQHSDTQYF.

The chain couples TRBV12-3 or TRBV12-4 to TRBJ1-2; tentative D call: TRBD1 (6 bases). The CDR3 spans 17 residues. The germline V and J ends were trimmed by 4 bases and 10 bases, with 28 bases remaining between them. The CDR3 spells CASSSQGIGFRGSIYTF. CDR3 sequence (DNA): TGTGCCAGCAGTTCACAGGGTATTGGGTTTAGGGGTTCTATCTACACCTTC.

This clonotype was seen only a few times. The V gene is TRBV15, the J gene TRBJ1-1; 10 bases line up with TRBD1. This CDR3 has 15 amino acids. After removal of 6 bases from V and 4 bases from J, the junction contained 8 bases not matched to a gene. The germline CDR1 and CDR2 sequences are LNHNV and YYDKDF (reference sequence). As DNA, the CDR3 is TGTGCCACCAGGAGACCGGGACAGGGGTCCACTGAAGCTTTCTTT. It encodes CATRRPGQGSTEAFF.

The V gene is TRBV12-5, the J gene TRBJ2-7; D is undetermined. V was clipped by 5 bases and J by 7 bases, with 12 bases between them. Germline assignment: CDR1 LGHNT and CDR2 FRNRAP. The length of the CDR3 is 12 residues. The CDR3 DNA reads TGTGCTAGTGGTGCCGTCTATGGGGAGCAGTACTTC. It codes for CASGAVYGEQYF.

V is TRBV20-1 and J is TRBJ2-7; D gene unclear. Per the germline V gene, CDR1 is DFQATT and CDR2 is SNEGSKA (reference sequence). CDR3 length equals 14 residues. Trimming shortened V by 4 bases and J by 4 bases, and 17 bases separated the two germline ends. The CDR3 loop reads CSAKGGRQVYEQYF. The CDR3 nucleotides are TGCAGTGCTAAGGGCGGTCGCCAGGTTTACGAGCAGTACTTC.

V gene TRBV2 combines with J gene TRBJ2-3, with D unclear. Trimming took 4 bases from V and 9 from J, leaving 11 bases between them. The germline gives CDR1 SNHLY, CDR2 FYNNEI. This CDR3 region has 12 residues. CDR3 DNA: TGTGCCAGCAGTGTGACCCCTACGACGCAGTATTTT. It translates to CASSVTPTTQYF.

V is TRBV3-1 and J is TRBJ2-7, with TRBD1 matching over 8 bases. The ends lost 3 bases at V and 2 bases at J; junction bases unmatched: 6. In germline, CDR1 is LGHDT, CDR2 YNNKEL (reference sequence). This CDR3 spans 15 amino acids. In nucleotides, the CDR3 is TGTGCCAGCAGCCAGCTCTCGACAGGGGCCTACGAGCAGTACTTC. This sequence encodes CASSQLSTGAYEQYF.

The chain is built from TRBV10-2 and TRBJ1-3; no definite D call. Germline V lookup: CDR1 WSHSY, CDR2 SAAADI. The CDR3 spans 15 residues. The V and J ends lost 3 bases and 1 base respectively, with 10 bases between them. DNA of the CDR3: TGCGCCAGCAGTGACCATCGGCCTTCTGGAAACACCATATATTTT. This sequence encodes CASSDHRPSGNTIYF.

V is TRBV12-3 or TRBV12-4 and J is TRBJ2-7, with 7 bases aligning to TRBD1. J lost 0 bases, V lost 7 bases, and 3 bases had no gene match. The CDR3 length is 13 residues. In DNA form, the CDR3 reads TGTGCCAGCAAACGGGACAGCTCCTACGAGCAGTACTTC. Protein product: CASKRDSSYEQYF.

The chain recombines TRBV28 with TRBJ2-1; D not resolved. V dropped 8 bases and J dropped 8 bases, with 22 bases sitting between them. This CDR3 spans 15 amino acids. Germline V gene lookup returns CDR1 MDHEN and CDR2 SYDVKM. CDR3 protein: CASGIRVLGIHEQFF. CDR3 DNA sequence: TGTGCCAGCGGCATCCGGGTCCTGGGCATCCATGAGCAGTTCTTC.

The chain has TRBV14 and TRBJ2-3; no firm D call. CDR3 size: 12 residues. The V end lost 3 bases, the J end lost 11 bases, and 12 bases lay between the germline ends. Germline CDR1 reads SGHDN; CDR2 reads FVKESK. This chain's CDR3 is CASSQITRLQYF. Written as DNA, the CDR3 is TGTGCCAGCAGCCAGATTACGAGGTTGCAGTATTTT. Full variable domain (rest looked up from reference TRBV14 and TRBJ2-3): EAGVTQFPSHSVIEKGQTVTLRCDPISGHDNLYWYRRVMGKEIKFLLHFVKESKQDESGMPNNRFLAERTGGTYSTLKVQPAELEDSGVYFCASSQITRLQYFGPGTRLTVL.

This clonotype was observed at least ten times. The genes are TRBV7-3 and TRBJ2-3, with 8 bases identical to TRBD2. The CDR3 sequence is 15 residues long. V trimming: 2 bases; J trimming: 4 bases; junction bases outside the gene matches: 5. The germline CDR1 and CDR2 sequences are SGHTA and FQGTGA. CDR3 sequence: CASSLDGRAADTQYF. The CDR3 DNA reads TGTGCCAGCAGCTTAGACGGGAGGGCCGCAGATACGCAGTATTTT.

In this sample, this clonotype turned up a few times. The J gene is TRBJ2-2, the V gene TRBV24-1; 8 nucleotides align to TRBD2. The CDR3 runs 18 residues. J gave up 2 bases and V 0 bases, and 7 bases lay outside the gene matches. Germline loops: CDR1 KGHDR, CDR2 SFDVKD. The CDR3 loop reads CATSDLSSGRGNTGELFF. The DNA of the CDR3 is TGTGCCACCAGTGATTTGAGTTCCGGGAGGGGTAACACCGGGGAGCTGTTTTTT.

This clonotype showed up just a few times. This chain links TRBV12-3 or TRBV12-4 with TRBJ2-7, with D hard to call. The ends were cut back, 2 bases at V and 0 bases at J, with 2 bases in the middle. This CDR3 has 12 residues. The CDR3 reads CASSLFSYEQYF. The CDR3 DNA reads TGTGCCAGCAGTTTATTCTCCTACGAGCAGTACTTC.

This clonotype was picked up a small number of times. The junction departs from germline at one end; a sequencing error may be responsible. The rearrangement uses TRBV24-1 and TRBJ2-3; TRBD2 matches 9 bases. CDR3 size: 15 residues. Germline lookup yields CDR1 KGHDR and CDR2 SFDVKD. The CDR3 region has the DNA TGTGCCACCAGTGATTCCGGGACTAGCAAAGATACGCAGTATTTT. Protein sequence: CATSDSGTSKDTQYF.

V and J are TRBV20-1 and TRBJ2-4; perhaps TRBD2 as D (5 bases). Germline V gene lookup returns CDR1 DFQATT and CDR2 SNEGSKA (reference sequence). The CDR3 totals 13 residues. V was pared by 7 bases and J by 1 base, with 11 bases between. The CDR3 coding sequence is TGCAGTGTAAACCGCGGGGCCAAAAACATTCAGTACTTC. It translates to CSVNRGAKNIQYF.

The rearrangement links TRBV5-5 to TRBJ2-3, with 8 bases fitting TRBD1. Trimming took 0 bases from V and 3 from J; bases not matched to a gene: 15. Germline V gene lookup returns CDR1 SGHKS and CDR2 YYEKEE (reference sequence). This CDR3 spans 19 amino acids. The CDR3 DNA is TGTGCCAGCAGCTTGGCCAATTGGACAGGGATTCGTGGGACAGATACGCAGTATTTT. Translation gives CASSLANWTGIRGTDTQYF. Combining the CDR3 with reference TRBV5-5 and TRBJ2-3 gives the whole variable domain DAGVTQSPTHLIKTRGQQVTLRCSPISGHKSVSWYQQVLGQGPQFIFQYYEKEERGRGNFPDRFSARQFPNYSSELNVNALLLGDSALYLCASSLANWTGIRGTDTQYFGPGTRLTVL.

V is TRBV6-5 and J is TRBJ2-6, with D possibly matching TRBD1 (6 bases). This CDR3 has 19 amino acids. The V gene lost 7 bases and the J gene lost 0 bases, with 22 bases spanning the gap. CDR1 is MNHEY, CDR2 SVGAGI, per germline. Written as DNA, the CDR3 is TGTGCCAGCACCCGTGGGGTGGGACAACTGAGCTCTGGGGCCAACGTCCTGACTTTC. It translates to CASTRGVGQLSSGANVLTF.

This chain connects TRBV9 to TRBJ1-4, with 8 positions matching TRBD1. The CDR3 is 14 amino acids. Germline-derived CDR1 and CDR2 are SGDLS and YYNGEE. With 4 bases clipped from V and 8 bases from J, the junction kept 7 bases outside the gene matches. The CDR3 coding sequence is TGTGCCAGCAGCCCTCGCAGGGGGCTCGAAAAACTGTTTTTT. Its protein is CASSPRRGLEKLFF.

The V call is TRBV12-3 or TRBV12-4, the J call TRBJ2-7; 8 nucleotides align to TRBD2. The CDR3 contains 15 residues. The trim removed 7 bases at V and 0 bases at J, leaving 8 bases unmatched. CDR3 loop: CASTPTGGSSYEQYF. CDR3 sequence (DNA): TGTGCCAGCACCCCGACGGGGGGGAGCTCCTACGAGCAGTACTTC.

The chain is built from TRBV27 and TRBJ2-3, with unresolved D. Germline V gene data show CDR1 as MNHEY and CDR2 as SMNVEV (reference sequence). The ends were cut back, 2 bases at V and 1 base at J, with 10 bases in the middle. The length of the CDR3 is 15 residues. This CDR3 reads CASSLRVTGTDTQYF. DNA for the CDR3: TGTGCCAGCAGTTTACGGGTCACCGGCACAGATACGCAGTATTTT.

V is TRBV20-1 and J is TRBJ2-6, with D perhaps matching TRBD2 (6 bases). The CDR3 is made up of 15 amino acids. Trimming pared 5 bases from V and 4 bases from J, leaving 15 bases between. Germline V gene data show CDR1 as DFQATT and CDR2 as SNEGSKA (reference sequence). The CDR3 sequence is CSARGSGTGANVLTF. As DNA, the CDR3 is TGCAGTGCTCGGGGGTCAGGGACCGGGGCCAACGTCCTGACTTTC.

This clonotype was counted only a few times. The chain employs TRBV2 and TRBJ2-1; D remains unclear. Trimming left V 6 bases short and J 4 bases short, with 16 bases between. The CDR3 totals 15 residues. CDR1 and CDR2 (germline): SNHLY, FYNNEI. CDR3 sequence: CASSPRSNPYNEQFF. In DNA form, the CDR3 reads TGTGCCAGCAGCCCGCGAAGCAATCCGTACAATGAGCAGTTCTTC.

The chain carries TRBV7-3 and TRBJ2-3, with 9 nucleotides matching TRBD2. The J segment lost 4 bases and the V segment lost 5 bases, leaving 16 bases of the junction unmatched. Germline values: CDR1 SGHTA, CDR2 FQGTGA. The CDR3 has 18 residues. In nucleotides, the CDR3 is TGTGCCAGCAGCCCTCGGACGTTAGCGGGAGTAATACCAGATACGCAGTATTTT. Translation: CASSPRTLAGVIPDTQYF.

The CDR3 spells CASSIGGDYYGYTF. The DNA for the CDR3 is TGTGCCAGTAGTATAGGGGGTGACTACTATGGCTACACCTTC. The chain has TRBV19 and TRBJ1-2; D gene unclear. The CDR3 extends over 14 amino acids. Germline V gene data show CDR1 as LNHDA and CDR2 as SQIVND (reference sequence). V lost 1 base, J lost 3 bases, and 9 bases lay in between. Looking up the rest from reference TRBV19 and TRBJ1-2 gives the full variable domain: DGGITQSPKYLFRKEGQNVTLSCEQNLNHDAMYWYRQDPGQGLRLIYYSQIVNDFQKGDIAEGYSVSREKKESFPLTVTSAQKNPTAFYLCASSIGGDYYGYTFGSGTRLTVV.

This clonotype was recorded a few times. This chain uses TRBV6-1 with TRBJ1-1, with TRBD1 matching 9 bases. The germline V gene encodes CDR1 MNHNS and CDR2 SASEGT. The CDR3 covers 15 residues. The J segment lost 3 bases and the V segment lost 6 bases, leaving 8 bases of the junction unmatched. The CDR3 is CASRLRTGVDTEAFF. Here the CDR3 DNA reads TGTGCCAGCAGACTAAGGACAGGGGTTGACACTGAAGCTTTCTTT.